Listed below are T cell receptor beta chains from one sample, sequenced in a study of blood T cell repertoires in COVID-19. The protocol was immunoSEQ multiplex PCR, while the TCRdb copy is restricted to in-frame clones and leaves out a portion. Of 120,000 to 150,000 clones in the sample, just under 90% were seen once. The specimen sequenced was peripheral blood. These receptors originate from a woman between 50 and 59 years old with active or convalescent COVID-19. The CDR3 runs from the conserved cysteine through the conserved F or W. Fields, in order: J gene, D gene, V gene, clone size, CDR3 protein, CDR3 DNA. A D gene is named only where the DNA matches it firmly. Clone size appears in some rows only: once, few, many, or a class for an expanded clone.

>TRBJ1-5|TRBD1|TRBV30|.
CAWSDSRGFSNQPQHF
TGTGCCTGGAGTGACAGCAGGGGGTTTAGCAATCAGCCCCAGCATTTT
>TRBJ1-3|.|TRBV27|.
CASREDRSGNTIYF
TGTGCCAGCAGAGAGGACAGATCTGGAAACACCATATATTTT
>TRBJ2-7|.|TRBV2|.
CASSGGFGEQYF
TGTGCCAGCAGTGGCGGGTTCGGCGAGCAGTACTTC
>TRBJ1-1|.|TRBV6-5|.
CASSSPSLNTEAFF
TGTGCCAGCAGTTCGCCGAGCTTGAACACTGAAGCTTTCTTT
>TRBJ1-4|.|TRBV6-4|.
CASRLRQTATNEKLFF
TGTGCCAGCAGATTAAGGCAGACTGCAACTAATGAAAAACTGTTTTTT
>TRBJ1-2|.|TRBV6-2/TRBV6-3|.
CASSSAAFYGYTF
TGTGCCAGCAGTTCGGCGGCCTTCTATGGCTACACCTTC
>TRBJ2-1|.|TRBV7-3|.
CASSLAALGQGSYNEQFF
TGTGCCAGCAGCCTCGCTGCTCTAGGTCAGGGTTCCTACAATGAGCAGTTCTTC
>TRBJ1-5|.|TRBV6-5|.
CASSLRQGNQPQHF
TGTGCCAGCAGTTTAAGACAGGGCAATCAGCCCCAGCATTTT
>TRBJ2-7|TRBD2|TRBV13|.
CASSWGAGGAMGEQYF
TGTGCCAGCAGCTGGGGCGCCGGGGGGGCCATGGGCGAGCAGTACTTC
>TRBJ1-2|.|TRBV6-4|.
CASSESGRYGYTF
TGTGCCAGCAGTGAATCAGGGCGGTATGGCTACACCTTC
>TRBJ1-1|TRBD1|TRBV24-1|.
CATSSGGLGTEAFF
TGTGCCACCAGTTCAGGGGGCTTGGGCACTGAAGCTTTCTTT
>TRBJ1-2|TRBD1|TRBV28|.
CASSLPPGQVYGYTF
TGTGCCAGCAGTTTACCCCCGGGACAGGTATATGGCTACACCTTC
>TRBJ1-6|.|TRBV9|once
CASSVGGTNNSPLHF
TGTGCCAGCAGCGTAGGCGGTACCAATAATTCACCCCTCCACTTT
>TRBJ1-5|.|TRBV18|.
CASSPTHDQPQHF
TGTGCCAGCTCACCGACTCATGATCAGCCCCAGCATTTT
>TRBJ2-6|.|TRBV9|.
CASSVDPVSGANVLTF
TGTGCCAGCAGCGTAGACCCGGTCTCTGGGGCCAACGTCCTGACTTTC
>TRBJ1-6|.|TRBV5-1|once
CASSLRGKDSPLHF
TGCGCCAGCAGCCTTAGGGGAAAGGATTCACCCCTCCACTTT
>TRBJ2-5|TRBD1|TRBV18|.
CASSPLWDRVGGQETQYF
TGTGCCAGCTCACCACTCTGGGACAGGGTTGGCGGACAAGAGACCCAGTACTTC
>TRBJ1-1|.|TRBV5-6|many
CASSLLRQATEAFF
TGTGCCAGCAGCTTGTTGAGACAGGCCACTGAAGCTTTCTTT
>TRBJ2-2|TRBD1|TRBV6-5|.
CASRQQGAAGELFF
TGTGCCAGCAGACAACAGGGGGCTGCCGGGGAGCTGTTTTTT
>TRBJ1-2|.|TRBV7-2|.
CASSFDSFDYGYTF
TGTGCCAGCAGCTTCGACAGCTTTGACTATGGCTACACCTTC
>TRBJ1-1|.|TRBV5-4|.
CASSPRVSSGTEAFF
TGTGCCAGCAGCCCAAGGGTTTCTTCGGGAACTGAAGCTTTCTTT
>TRBJ2-1|TRBD2|TRBV15|once
CATSRDVASGANEQFF
TGTGCCACCAGCAGAGATGTAGCTAGCGGGGCCAATGAGCAGTTCTTC
>TRBJ1-2|TRBD1|TRBV7-3|.
CASSSGQGASLSGYTF
TGTGCCAGCAGCTCCGGACAGGGGGCTAGCTTGAGCGGCTACACCTTC
>TRBJ2-2|TRBD2|TRBV5-6|.
CASSFLTRLAGSTGELFF
TGTGCCAGCAGCTTCTTGACAAGACTAGCGGGGAGCACCGGGGAGCTGTTTTTT
>TRBJ2-3|.|TRBV18|.
CASSPQTSPRADTQYF
TGTGCCAGCTCACCGCAGACTAGTCCCCGGGCAGATACGCAGTATTTT
>TRBJ1-2|TRBD1|TRBV19|.
CASSITATQIRDRQGYTF
TGTGCCAGTAGTATTACCGCTACCCAAATCCGGGACAGGCAAGGGTACACCTTC
>TRBJ2-7|TRBD1|TRBV5-6|.
CAGNPVRDRGPSLEQYF
TGTGCCGGTAACCCCGTCCGGGACAGGGGACCCTCTCTGGAGCAGTACTTC
>TRBJ2-5|.|TRBV18|.
CASSPSGEIQETQYF
TGTGCCAGCTCACCTTCAGGGGAAATACAAGAGACCCAGTACTTC
>TRBJ1-2|TRBD1|TRBV5-1|.
CASSTRTGANYGYTF
TGCGCCAGCAGCACTCGGACAGGGGCGAACTATGGCTACACCTTC
>TRBJ1-2|TRBD1|TRBV11-2|.
CASSIHRGSNYGYTF
TGTGCCAGCAGCATCCACAGGGGTTCTAACTATGGCTACACCTTC
>TRBJ2-1|.|TRBV29-1|medium-sized
CSVGLGNNEQFF
TGCAGCGTTGGTCTCGGGAACAATGAGCAGTTCTTC
>TRBJ2-3|.|TRBV4-3|.
CASSLTGSTDTQYF
TGCGCCAGCAGCCTCACGGGAAGCACAGATACGCAGTATTTT
>TRBJ2-7|TRBD1|TRBV30|.
CAWNGNRGYEQYF
TGTGCCTGGAATGGGAACAGGGGCTACGAGCAGTACTTC